The 9 T cell receptor beta chains below come from one sample, sequenced in a study of early T cells in non-severe SARS-CoV-2 infection. One entry per CDR3 protein, called by TCRdb with MiXCR from the 5' RACE reads. In the table there are roughly 30,000 distinct CDR3 sequences, roughly 5.8% of which are singletons. The specimen was whole blood. These receptors originate from an adult who was a healthcare worker with PCR-confirmed SARS-CoV-2 infection or an uninfected control (not recorded which).

The chain employs TRBV6-1 and TRBJ1-6, with no clear D. The CDR3 spans 14 residues. The germline V and J ends were trimmed by 11 bases and 4 bases, with 15 bases remaining between them. CDR1 is MNHNS and CDR2 is SASEGT in the germline V gene. The CDR3 DNA reads TGTGCCCAGTCGTCAGAAGCTTATAATTCACCCCTCCACTTT. Residues: CAQSSEAYNSPLHF.

This clonotype has a count of ten or more. The rearrangement uses TRBV20-1 and TRBJ2-1, with 8 bases that match TRBD2. Germline values: CDR1 DFQATT, CDR2 SNEGSKA (reference sequence). The CDR3 contains 14 residues. The CDR3 coding sequence is TGCAGCCATAGCGGGATTAGTGCCTACAATGAGCAGTTCTTC. It codes for CSHSGISAYNEQFF.

The table lists this clonotype with many counts. V and J are TRBV4-1 and TRBJ2-3, with TRBD2 matching over 10 bases. CDR3 length: 14 amino acids. Germline V gene lookup returns CDR1 MGHRA and CDR2 YSYEKL. V trimming: 7 bases; J trimming: 6 bases; junction bases outside the gene matches: 7. CDR3 residues: CASTRTSGLDTQYF. The CDR3 DNA sequence: TGCGCCAGCACCCGGACTAGCGGCTTGGATACGCAGTATTTT.

The table lists this clonotype with many counts. The gene calls are TRBV6-6 and TRBJ1-5; D unresolved. This CDR3 contains 16 residues. With 0 bases removed from V and 2 bases from J, the gap between germline ends came to 11 bases. CDR1 and CDR2 from the germline V gene are MNHNY and SVGAGI (reference sequence). In DNA form, the CDR3 reads TGTGCCAGCAGTTACTCGAAGTCAGCGGGCAATCAGCCCCAGCATTTT. Translation gives CASSYSKSAGNQPQHF.

This chain connects TRBV20-1 to TRBJ2-1; TRBD2 matches 7 bases. After removal of 0 bases from V and 6 bases from J, the junction contained 8 bases not matched to a gene. Germline values: CDR1 DFQATT, CDR2 SNEGSKA (reference sequence). The CDR3 has 15 residues. CDR3 bases: TGCAGTGCTAGAGACCCCGGGCGGGAGTCCAATGAGCAGTTCTTC. The encoded protein is CSARDPGRESNEQFF.

This clonotype has a count of ten or more. The chain combines TRBV5-4 with TRBJ2-7; 9 bases line up with TRBD2. This CDR3 region has 15 residues. Germline trimming cut 3 bases from V and 3 bases from J; bases unmatched to any gene: 7. Germline CDR1 and CDR2: SGHNT and YYREEE (reference sequence). CDR3: CASSSLAGDSYEQYF. CDR3 bases: TGTGCCAGCAGCTCTTTAGCGGGAGATAGCTACGAGCAGTACTTC. Variable domain in full (rest from reference TRBV5-4 and TRBJ2-7): ETGVTQSPTHLIKTRGQQVTLRCSSQSGHNTVSWYQQALGQGPQFIFQYYREEENGRGNFPPRFSGLQFPNYSSELNVNALELDDSALYLCASSSLAGDSYEQYFGPGTRLTVT.

V gene TRBV6-5 combines with J gene TRBJ2-2; D is unclear. Trimming took 2 bases from V and 0 from J, leaving 1 base between them. The CDR3 contains 13 residues. The V gene's germline CDR1 is MNHEY and CDR2 SVGAGI. For the CDR3, the DNA is TGTGCCAGCAGTTACGCGAACACCGGGGAGCTGTTTTTT. Its protein product is CASSYANTGELFF.

This chain links TRBV10-3 with TRBJ2-3; the D gene could be TRBD1 or TRBD2 (6 bases each). The CDR3 consists of 17 residues. The V gene lost 7 bases and the J gene lost 5 bases, with 25 bases spanning the gap. The germline gives CDR1 ENHRY, CDR2 SYGVKD. Here the CDR3 DNA reads TGTGCCATCACACCTAGCCGTAGAGGGGGGCGGGAAGATACGCAGTATTTT. Its translation is CAITPSRRGGREDTQYF.

This clonotype was recorded at least ten times. The rearrangement joins TRBV9 to TRBJ2-7; tentative D call: TRBD2 (5 bases). The V and J ends lost 0 bases and 2 bases respectively, with 9 bases between them. The CDR3 contains 14 residues. Germline V gene data show CDR1 as SGDLS and CDR2 as YYNGEE. CDR3: CASSVASGPYEQYF. The CDR3 DNA is TGTGCCAGCAGCGTAGCCAGCGGCCCCTACGAGCAGTACTTC. The variable domain in full, with the rest retrieved from reference TRBV9 and TRBJ2-7, is DSGVTQTPKHLITATGQRVTLRCSPRSGDLSVYWYQQSLDQGLQFLIQYYNGEERAKGNILERFSAQQFPDLHSELNLSSLELGDSALYFCASSVASGPYEQYFGPGTRLTVT.